These 26 T cell receptor beta chains share one sample of origin, sequenced in a study of CD8 T cells in ankylosing spondylitis (dated by TCRdb to 2016 to 2017). Library preparation employed 5' RACE. Sequencing was carried out with an Illumina HiSeq 2500. The public reads were run again by TCRdb, first through fastp at Q25 and then through MiXCR, and only productive beta chains were kept. Each entry is one CDR3 protein sequence, shown with its most common DNA and genes. Recorded for this sample are some 87,000 distinct CDR3 sequences; about 9% of them occurred a single time. Approximately 4.8% of the sample rests with the top ten. The sequenced sample was blood, either unsorted or a sorted T cell fraction (not recorded which). The receptors were sampled from a male donor with ankylosing spondylitis or in good health (not recorded which).

The gene calls are TRBV9 and TRBJ2-7; maybe TRBD1 (5 bases). Germline values: CDR1 SGDLS, CDR2 YYNGEE. V lost 1 base and J 5 bases, leaving 10 bases between the germline ends. This CDR3 comprises 13 residues. The DNA of the CDR3 is TGTGCCAGCAGCGTATCAGGGTTTGACGAGCAGTACTTC. It encodes CASSVSGFDEQYF.

The gene calls are TRBV5-1 and TRBJ2-7; D may correspond to TRBD1 or TRBD2 (5 bases each). V lost 2 bases, J lost 9 bases, and 18 bases lay in between. The CDR3 sequence is 14 residues long. Germline lookup yields CDR1 SGHRS and CDR2 YFSETQ. The DNA for the CDR3 is TGCGCCAGCAGCTTCGAGGGAAGCCAGGGCGTGCAGTACTTC. It specifies CASSFEGSQGVQYF. Together with reference TRBV5-1 and TRBJ2-7, the CDR3 gives the full variable domain: KAGVTQTPRYLIKTRGQQVTLSCSPISGHRSVSWYQQTPGQGLQFLFEYFSETQRNKGNFPGRFSGRQFSNSRSEMNVSTLELGDSALYLCASSFEGSQGVQYFGPGTRLTVT.

This CDR3 is CSAASGTSDAGELFF. The CDR3 DNA is TGCAGTGCTGCCTCAGGGACTAGCGACGCCGGGGAGCTGTTTTTT. The V and J genes are TRBV20-1 and TRBJ2-2, with 10 bases aligning to TRBD2. Germline CDR1 is DFQATT and CDR2 is SNEGSKA (reference sequence). Germline trimming cut 5 bases from V and 6 bases from J; bases unmatched to any gene: 9. This CDR3 comprises 15 residues.

The rearrangement links TRBV7-9 to TRBJ2-7; 8 nucleotides line up with TRBD1. The CDR3 has 14 residues. Per germline, CDR1 SEHNR and CDR2 FQNEAQ (reference sequence). V was clipped by 4 bases and J by 2 bases; unmatched bases: 4. CDR3 loop: CASSSQTGAYEQYF. As DNA, the CDR3 is TGTGCCAGCAGCTCCCAGACAGGGGCCTACGAGCAGTACTTC.

This clonotype showed up many times. The chain employs TRBV24-1 and TRBJ2-1; unclear D gene. The length of the CDR3 is 15 residues. CDR1 KGHDR and CDR2 SFDVKD come from the germline V gene. V shed 3 bases and J shed 2 bases, with 10 bases lying between them. CDR3 sequence: CATSDAGRAYNEQFF. In nucleotides, the CDR3 is TGTGCCACCAGTGATGCTGGAAGGGCCTACAATGAGCAGTTCTTC.

This clonotype was picked up many times. V usage is TRBV12-3 or TRBV12-4 and J usage is TRBJ2-7; TRBD2 matches 13 bases. This CDR3 has 17 residues. V gave up 7 bases and J gave up 4 bases; unmatched junction bases: 13. The CDR3 sequence is CASTSTSGGTSGYEQYF. The CDR3 DNA follows: TGTGCCAGCACTTCGACTAGCGGGGGGACCTCGGGGTACGAGCAGTACTTC.

The chain uses TRBV11-2 and TRBJ1-3, with 7 positions matching TRBD1. Trimming at V came to 2 bases and at J to 3 bases, leaving 7 bases not matched to a gene. This CDR3 region has 16 residues. The germline gives CDR1 SGHAT, CDR2 FQNNGV. The CDR3 spells CASSLKGAPLGNTIYF. The CDR3 DNA reads TGTGCCAGCAGCTTAAAGGGGGCCCCCCTTGGAAACACCATATATTTT.

This clonotype was seen repeatedly, ten times or more. The chain combines TRBV9 with TRBJ2-1; the match to TRBD2 covers 10 bases. Germline loops: CDR1 SGDLS, CDR2 YYNGEE. V gave up 4 bases and J gave up 4 bases; unmatched junction bases: 5. This CDR3 comprises 15 residues. The CDR3 sequence: CASSSSGGAYNEQFF. For the CDR3, the DNA is TGTGCCAGCAGCTCGAGCGGGGGGGCGTACAATGAGCAGTTCTTC.

This clonotype was recorded many times. V gene TRBV7-3 combines with J gene TRBJ1-1; possible D gene TRBD1, 6 bases. This CDR3 is built from 14 residues. The germline V gene encodes CDR1 SGHTA and CDR2 FQGTGA. Trimming left V 1 base short and J 5 bases short, with 11 bases between. Here the CDR3 DNA reads TGTGCCAGCAGCTTAAATGGGCAGGGGACTGAAGCTTTCTTT. Translation gives CASSLNGQGTEAFF.

This clonotype was counted at least ten times. At one boundary the junction diverges from the germline segment, which might be a read error. The chain is built from TRBV28 and TRBJ2-7; possibly TRBD2 for D (6 bases). The CDR3 consists of 12 residues. CDR1 is MDHEN, CDR2 SYDVKM, per germline. The chain's CDR3 is CASSLSTGRGSF. The CDR3 DNA reads TGTGCCAGCAGTTTATCCACGGGACGGGGGAGTTTC.

V is TRBV7-9 and J is TRBJ2-5; D remains unclear. The germline V gene has CDR1 SEHNR and CDR2 FQNEAQ (reference sequence). The CDR3 is 14 amino acids. Trimming took off 3 bases at V and 2 bases at J, with 10 bases between the two ends. CDR3 sequence (DNA): TGTGCCAGCAGCTTGTTGGACGGACAAGAGACCCAGTACTTC. Translated: CASSLLDGQETQYF.

The table lists this clonotype with many counts. The gene calls are TRBV29-1 and TRBJ2-2, with 8 positions matching TRBD1. J lost 5 bases, V lost 6 bases, and 8 bases had no gene match. Germline V gene sequence: CDR1 SQVTM, CDR2 ANQGSEA. This CDR3 has 14 residues. The DNA for the CDR3 is TGCAGCGTAGACAGGGGTCTAGGAACCGGGGAGCTGTTTTTT. It specifies CSVDRGLGTGELFF.

This clonotype occurred many times. V and J are TRBV7-2 and TRBJ2-5; a weak D match, TRBD1 (7 bases). V was clipped by 4 bases and J by 5 bases, with 20 bases between them. The CDR3 has 16 amino acids. Looked up from germline, CDR1 is SGHTA and CDR2 is FQGNSA. This chain's CDR3 is CASSSKASRGRETQYF. The CDR3 DNA is TGTGCCAGCAGCTCCAAGGCGAGCAGGGGGAGGGAGACCCAGTACTTC.

This clonotype was counted a few times. The rearrangement links TRBV5-6 to TRBJ1-2; perhaps TRBD1 as D (6 bases). Germline CDR1 is SGHDT and CDR2 is YYEEEE. V gave up 4 bases and J gave up 7 bases, with 17 bases separating them. The CDR3 is 14 amino acids. The DNA for the CDR3 is TGTGCCAGCAGCCCTGGGCACAGGGTAGTTGGCTACACCTTC. Protein: CASSPGHRVVGYTF.

This clonotype was counted many times. The V call is TRBV9, the J call TRBJ1-1; a possible D gene is TRBD1 (5 bases). V lost 3 bases to trimming and J lost 1 base, with 16 bases between them. Germline lookup yields CDR1 SGDLS and CDR2 YYNGEE. The CDR3 runs to 16 residues. The CDR3 spells CASSAGQGRENTEAFF. The CDR3 coding sequence is TGTGCCAGCAGCGCCGGCCAGGGACGGGAGAACACTGAAGCTTTCTTT.

This clonotype was counted only a few times. The rearrangement uses TRBV12-3 or TRBV12-4 and TRBJ2-6, with D possibly being TRBD2 (7 bases). V was clipped by 11 bases and J by 4 bases, with 33 bases between them. There are 20 residues in the CDR3. The CDR3 bases are TGTGCCCTGCTTTTAGGGGGGGATCAATCTTTACCTATCGGGGCCAACGTCCTGACTTTC. Protein: CALLLGGDQSLPIGANVLTF.

At least ten counts were recorded for this clonotype. V gene TRBV20-1 combines with J gene TRBJ2-3; 9 nucleotides match TRBD2. The V gene end was trimmed by 2 bases and the J gene end by 1 base; junction bases not matched to a gene: 10. The CDR3 covers 17 residues. Germline loops: CDR1 DFQATT, CDR2 SNEGSKA (reference sequence). In DNA, the CDR3 is TGCAGTGCTAGACCGCTCATAGCGGGGGATCGCACAGATACGCAGTATTTT. Its translation: CSARPLIAGDRTDTQYF.

Worth noting for this clonotype: An end of the junction does not agree with germline; a read error may underlie this. The chain links TRBV20-1 to TRBJ2-4, with TRBD1 matching 7 bases. The CDR3 consists of 13 residues. Germline V gene sequence: CDR1 DFQATT, CDR2 SNEGSKA (reference sequence). CDR3 nucleotides: TGCAGTGCTAGATCTACCACAGGGGAAAAAAGAGACTTC. Its protein is CSARSTTGEKRDF.

This clonotype was seen ten or more times. The rearrangement links TRBV5-1 to TRBJ1-2; tentatively, D is TRBD1 (5 bases). Germline assignment: CDR1 SGHRS and CDR2 YFSETQ. The CDR3 runs to 16 residues. Deletions cut 4 bases from V and 0 bases from J, with 16 bases between. The CDR3 DNA is TGCGCCAGCAGCACCGGGGACGGACGAGCTAACTATGGCTACACCTTC. Amino acid sequence: CASSTGDGRANYGYTF. Drawing the rest from reference TRBV5-1 and TRBJ1-2, the complete variable domain is KAGVTQTPRYLIKTRGQQVTLSCSPISGHRSVSWYQQTPGQGLQFLFEYFSETQRNKGNFPGRFSGRQFSNSRSEMNVSTLELGDSALYLCASSTGDGRANYGYTFGSGTRLTVV.

This clonotype was seen a few times. The gene calls are TRBV10-3 and TRBJ2-7; unclear D gene. V gave up 5 bases and J gave up 2 bases, with 10 bases separating them. The germline gives CDR1 ENHRY, CDR2 SYGVKD. The CDR3 runs to 13 residues. The CDR3 bases are TGTGCCATCAGTACCGGGTCTCCCTACGAGCAGTACTTC. This sequence encodes CAISTGSPYEQYF.

This clonotype occurred many times. J is TRBJ1-4 and V is TRBV20-1, with TRBD1 as a possible D gene (6 bases). Germline V gene data show CDR1 as DFQATT and CDR2 as SNEGSKA (reference sequence). The CDR3 totals 14 residues. The V end lost 6 bases, the J end lost 7 bases, and 18 bases lay between the germline ends. The CDR3 region is CSATGLLGSEKLFF. The CDR3 DNA is TGCAGTGCCACAGGGCTTTTAGGAAGTGAAAAACTGTTTTTT.

This clonotype was picked up many times. V is TRBV29-1 and J is TRBJ2-7; maybe TRBD2 (6 bases). This CDR3 has 11 amino acids. Between the trimmed V and J ends, which lost 6 bases and 6 bases, there was a span of 12 bases. Germline V gives CDR1 SQVTM, CDR2 ANQGSEA. The chain's CDR3 is CSVEREAEQYF. The CDR3 region has the DNA TGCAGCGTAGAAAGGGAGGCCGAGCAGTACTTC.

This clonotype came up many times. The CDR3 loop is CSAWTGRETQYF. CDR3 nucleotides: TGCAGTGCGTGGACAGGGAGGGAGACCCAGTACTTC. The V call is TRBV20-1, the J call TRBJ2-5, with 8 bases matching TRBD1. The V gene end was trimmed by 6 bases and the J gene end by 5 bases; junction bases not matched to a gene: 5. Germline CDR1 is DFQATT and CDR2 is SNEGSKA (reference sequence). The CDR3 consists of 12 residues.

V gene TRBV7-8 combines with J gene TRBJ2-2; D possibly corresponds to TRBD2 (6 bases). V lost 5 bases and J 2 bases, leaving 15 bases between the germline ends. Germline assignment: CDR1 SGHVS and CDR2 FQNEAQ. This CDR3 comprises 16 residues. This chain's CDR3 is CASSAQPGLNTGELFF. The CDR3 DNA follows: TGTGCCAGCAGCGCGCAACCGGGACTCAACACCGGGGAGCTGTTTTTT.

This clonotype was counted at least ten times. V gene TRBV7-9 combines with J gene TRBJ1-1; a possible D gene is TRBD1 (6 bases). The germline V gene has CDR1 SEHNR and CDR2 FQNEAQ (reference sequence). V was pared by 6 bases and J by 7 bases, with 9 bases between. The CDR3 is 11 amino acids. CDR3 residues: CASRQGIEAFF. CDR3 nucleotides: TGTGCCAGCAGACAGGGAATTGAAGCTTTCTTT.

This clonotype has ten or more counts. The V gene is TRBV4-1, the J gene TRBJ1-4, with D perhaps TRBD1 (5 bases). V was shortened by 0 bases and J by 6 bases, with 14 bases between the two germline ends. There are 16 residues in the CDR3. The germline CDR1 and CDR2 sequences are MGHRA and YSYEKL. In DNA, the CDR3 is TGCGCCAGCAGCCAAGATAGGGCAGGGTGGGATGAAAAACTGTTTTTT. Translation gives CASSQDRAGWDEKLFF.